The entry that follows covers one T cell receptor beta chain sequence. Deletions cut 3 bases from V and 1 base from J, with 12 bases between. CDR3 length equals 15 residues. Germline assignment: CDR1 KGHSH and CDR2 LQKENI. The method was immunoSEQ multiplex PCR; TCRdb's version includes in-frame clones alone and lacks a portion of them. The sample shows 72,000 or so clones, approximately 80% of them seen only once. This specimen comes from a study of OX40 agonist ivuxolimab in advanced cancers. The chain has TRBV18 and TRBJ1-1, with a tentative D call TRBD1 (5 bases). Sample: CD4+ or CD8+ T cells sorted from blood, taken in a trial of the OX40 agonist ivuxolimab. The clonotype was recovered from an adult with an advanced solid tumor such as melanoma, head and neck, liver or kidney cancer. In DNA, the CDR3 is TGTGCCAGCTCACCGAAAGGGGTTTCGAACACTGAAGCTTTCTTT. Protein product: CASSPKGVSNTEAFF.